This T cell receptor beta chain emerged from a study of blood T cell repertoires in COVID-19. Across the study: The study drew acute and convalescent COVID-19 samples from the United States, Italy and Spain.

Sequencing used immunoSEQ multiplex PCR; TCRdb keeps in-frame clones, though not all of them. The repertoire consists of about 300,000 clones, with about 88% occurring once and the leading ten covering roughly 1.5%. Patients of the Seattle cohort, enrolled during active infection, were followed longitudinally. The germline CDR1 and CDR2 sequences are KGHSH and LQKENI. The CDR3 covers 13 residues. V was cut by 3 bases and J by 5 bases, with 8 bases left in between. Only a few counts were recorded for this clone. Other DNA variants within this sample encode the same CDR3. The material sequenced was peripheral blood. The chain has TRBV18 and TRBJ1-5, with D tentatively TRBD1 (5 bases). This clonotype was sampled from a human donor with COVID-19, enrolled during active disease. The donor label of this sample is uncertain. The CDR3 sequence is CASSPDRDQPQHF. The CDR3 DNA reads TGTGCCAGCTCACCCGACAGAGATCAGCCCCAGCATTTT.